This T cell receptor beta chain was retrieved from a study of blood T cell repertoires in COVID-19. Looking at the study overall: COVID-19 samples from acute and convalescent phases originated in the United States, Italy and Spain. In each case, the material was cDNA or gDNA derived from T cells, B-cell-depleted T cells, or PBMCs.

Per the original methods: Cell counts per sample came from amplifying reference gene primers. Data came from immunoSEQ multiplex PCR; TCRdb stores just in-frame clones and leaves some out. The DNA was the basis for D and trimming; V, J and clone size are from that table. Counted here are 260,000 or so clones, approximately 80% occurring once; the ten biggest clones make up around 7.8%. The CDR3 sequence is 14 residues long. With 6 bases clipped from V and 3 bases from J, the junction kept 3 bases outside the gene matches. The germline V gene encodes CDR1 LNHDA and CDR2 SQIVND (reference sequence). The chain combines TRBV19 with TRBJ2-1; 9 nucleotides agree with TRBD2. Sequencing used peripheral blood. The clonotype was recovered from a human donor in a cohort sampled during active COVID-19. CDR3: CASRTTSGYNEQFF. The DNA for the CDR3 is TGTGCCAGTAGGACGACTAGCGGCTACAATGAGCAGTTCTTC.